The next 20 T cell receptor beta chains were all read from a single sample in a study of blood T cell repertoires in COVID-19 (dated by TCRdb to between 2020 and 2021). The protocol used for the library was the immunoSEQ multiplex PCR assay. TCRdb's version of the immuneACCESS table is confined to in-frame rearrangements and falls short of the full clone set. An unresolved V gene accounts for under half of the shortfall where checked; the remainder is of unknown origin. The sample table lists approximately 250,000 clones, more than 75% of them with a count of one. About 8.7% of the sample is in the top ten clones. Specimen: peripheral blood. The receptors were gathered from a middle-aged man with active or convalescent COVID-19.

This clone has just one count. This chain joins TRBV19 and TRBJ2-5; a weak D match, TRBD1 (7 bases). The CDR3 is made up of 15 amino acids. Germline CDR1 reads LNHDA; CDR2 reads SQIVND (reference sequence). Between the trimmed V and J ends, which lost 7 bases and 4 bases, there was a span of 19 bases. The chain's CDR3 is CASTERGPGVETQYF. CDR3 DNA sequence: TGTGCCAGTACCGAAAGGGGGCCGGGAGTAGAGACCCAGTACTTC.

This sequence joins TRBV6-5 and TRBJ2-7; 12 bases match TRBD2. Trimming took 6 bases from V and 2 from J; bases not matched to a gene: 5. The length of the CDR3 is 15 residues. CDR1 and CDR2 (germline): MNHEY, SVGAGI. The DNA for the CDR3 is TGTGCCAGCAGCGGTGGACTAGCGGGGACCTACGAGCAGTACTTC. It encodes CASSGGLAGTYEQYF.

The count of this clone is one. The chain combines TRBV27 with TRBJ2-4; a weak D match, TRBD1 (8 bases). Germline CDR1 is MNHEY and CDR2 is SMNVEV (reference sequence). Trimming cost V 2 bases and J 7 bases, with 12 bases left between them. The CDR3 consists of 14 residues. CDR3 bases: TGTGCCAGCAGTTTAGGACAGGGAGGGAACATTCAGTACTTC. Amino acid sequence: CASSLGQGGNIQYF.

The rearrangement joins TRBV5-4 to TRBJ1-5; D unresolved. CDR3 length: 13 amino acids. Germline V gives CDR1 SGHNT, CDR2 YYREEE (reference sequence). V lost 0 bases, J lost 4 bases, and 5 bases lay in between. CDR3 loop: CASSLGENQPQHF. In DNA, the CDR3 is TGTGCCAGCAGCTTGGGGGAGAATCAGCCCCAGCATTTT.

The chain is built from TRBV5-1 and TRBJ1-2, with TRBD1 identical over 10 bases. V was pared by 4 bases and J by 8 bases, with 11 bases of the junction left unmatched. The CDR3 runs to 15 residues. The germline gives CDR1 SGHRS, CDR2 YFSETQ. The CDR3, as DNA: TGCGCCAGCAGCGTGACAGGGGGCGAGACGAGCGGCTACACCTTC. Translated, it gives CASSVTGGETSGYTF.

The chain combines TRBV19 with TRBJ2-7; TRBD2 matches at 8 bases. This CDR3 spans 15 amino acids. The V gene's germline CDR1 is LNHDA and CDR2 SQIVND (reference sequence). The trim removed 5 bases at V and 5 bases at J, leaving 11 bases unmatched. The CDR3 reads CASSRAGGRENEQYF. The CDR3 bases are TGTGCCAGTAGTCGGGCGGGAGGCCGGGAAAACGAGCAGTACTTC.

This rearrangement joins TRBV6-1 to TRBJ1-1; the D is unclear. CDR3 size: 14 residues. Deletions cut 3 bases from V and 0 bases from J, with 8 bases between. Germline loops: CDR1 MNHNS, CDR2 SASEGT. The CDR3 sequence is CASSEAFMNTEAFF. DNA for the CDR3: TGTGCCAGCAGTGAGGCTTTCATGAACACTGAAGCTTTCTTT.

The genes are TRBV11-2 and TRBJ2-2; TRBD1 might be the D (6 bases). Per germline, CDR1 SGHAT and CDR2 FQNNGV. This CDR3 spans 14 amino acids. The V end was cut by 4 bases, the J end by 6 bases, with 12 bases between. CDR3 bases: TGTGCCAGCAGCTCCACAACAGGGCCCGGGGAGCTGTTTTTT. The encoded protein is CASSSTTGPGELFF.

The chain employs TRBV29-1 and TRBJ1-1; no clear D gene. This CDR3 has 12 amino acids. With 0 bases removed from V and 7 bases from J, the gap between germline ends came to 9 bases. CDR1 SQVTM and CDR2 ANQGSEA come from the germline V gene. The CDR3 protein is CSVEDQVGEAFF. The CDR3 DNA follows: TGCAGCGTTGAAGATCAGGTGGGTGAAGCTTTCTTT. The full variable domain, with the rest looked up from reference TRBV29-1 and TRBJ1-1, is SAVISQKPSRDICQRGTSLTIQCQVDSQVTMMFWYRQQPGQSLTLIATANQGSEATYESGFVIDKFPISRPNLTFSTLTVSNMSPEDSSIYLCSVEDQVGEAFFGQGTRLTVV.

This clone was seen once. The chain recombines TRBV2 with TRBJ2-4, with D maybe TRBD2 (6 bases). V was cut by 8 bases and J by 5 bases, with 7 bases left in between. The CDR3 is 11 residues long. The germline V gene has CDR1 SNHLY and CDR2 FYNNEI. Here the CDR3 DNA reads TGTGCCAGCGGAGGGGAAAACATTCAGTACTTC. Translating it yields CASGGENIQYF.

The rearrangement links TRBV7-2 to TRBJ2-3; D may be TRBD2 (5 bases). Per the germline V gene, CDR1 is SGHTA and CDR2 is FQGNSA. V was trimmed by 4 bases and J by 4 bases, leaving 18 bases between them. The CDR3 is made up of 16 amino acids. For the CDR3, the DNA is TGTGCCAGCAGCTCCCGTCTTGGAGGTTGGGCAGATACGCAGTATTTT. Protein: CASSSRLGGWADTQYF.

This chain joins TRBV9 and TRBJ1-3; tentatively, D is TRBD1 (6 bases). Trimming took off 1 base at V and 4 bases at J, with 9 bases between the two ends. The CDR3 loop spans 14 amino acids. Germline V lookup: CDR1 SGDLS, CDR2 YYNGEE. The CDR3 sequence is CASSVKGEGNTIYF. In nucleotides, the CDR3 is TGTGCCAGCAGCGTAAAGGGGGAAGGAAACACCATATATTTT. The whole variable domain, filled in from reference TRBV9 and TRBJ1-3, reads DSGVTQTPKHLITATGQRVTLRCSPRSGDLSVYWYQQSLDQGLQFLIQYYNGEERAKGNILERFSAQQFPDLHSELNLSSLELGDSALYFCASSVKGEGNTIYFGEGSWLTVV.

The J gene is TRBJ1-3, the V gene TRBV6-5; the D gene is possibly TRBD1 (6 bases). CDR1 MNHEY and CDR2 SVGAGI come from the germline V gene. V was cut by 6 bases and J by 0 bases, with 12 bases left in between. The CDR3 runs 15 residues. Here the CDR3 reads CASSAATGSGNTIYF. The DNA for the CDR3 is TGTGCCAGCAGCGCCGCGACAGGCTCTGGAAACACCATATATTTT.

The CDR3 DNA reads TGCAGCGTTTCTCTACTAGCGCAGACCTACGAGCAGTACTTC. Translated: CSVSLLAQTYEQYF. V gene TRBV29-1 combines with J gene TRBJ2-7, with TRBD2 matching over 7 bases. Germline CDR1 reads SQVTM; CDR2 reads ANQGSEA. This CDR3 has 14 residues. The junction had 9 bases not matched to a gene; V was cut back by 5 bases and J by 2 bases.

The CDR3 sequence is CAISEFGVGETQYF. CDR3 DNA: TGTGCCATCAGTGAGTTCGGGGTCGGAGAGACCCAGTACTTC. V is TRBV10-3 and J is TRBJ2-5; a possible D gene is TRBD2 (5 bases). Between the trimmed V and J ends, which lost 1 base and 4 bases, there was a span of 10 bases. Germline V gene lookup returns CDR1 ENHRY and CDR2 SYGVKD. CDR3 length: 14 residues.

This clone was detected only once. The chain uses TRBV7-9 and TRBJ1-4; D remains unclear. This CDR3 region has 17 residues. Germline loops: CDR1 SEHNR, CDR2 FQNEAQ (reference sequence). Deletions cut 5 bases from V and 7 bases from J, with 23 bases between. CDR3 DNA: TGTGCCAGCAGCCCCCCGGGAGCGAGCTTTTTTGGTGAAAAACTGTTTTTT. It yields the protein CASSPPGASFFGEKLFF.

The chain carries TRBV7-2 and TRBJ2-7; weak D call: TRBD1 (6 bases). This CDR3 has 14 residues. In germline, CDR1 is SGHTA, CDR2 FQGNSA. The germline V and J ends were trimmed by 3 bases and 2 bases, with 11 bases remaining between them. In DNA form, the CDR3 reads TGTGCCAGCAGCTTCAGGGGCTCCACCTACGAGCAGTACTTC. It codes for CASSFRGSTYEQYF.

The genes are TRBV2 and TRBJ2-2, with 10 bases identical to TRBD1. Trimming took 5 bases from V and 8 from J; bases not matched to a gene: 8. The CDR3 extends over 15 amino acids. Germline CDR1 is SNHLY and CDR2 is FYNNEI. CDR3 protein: CASSPGQGPSGELFF. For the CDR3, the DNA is TGTGCCAGCAGTCCGGGACAGGGGCCGTCGGGGGAGCTGTTTTTT. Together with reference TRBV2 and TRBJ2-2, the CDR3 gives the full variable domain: EPEVTQTPSHQVTQMGQEVILRCVPISNHLYFYWYRQILGQKVEFLVSFYNNEISEKSEIFDDQFSVERPDGSNFTLKIRSTKLEDSAMYFCASSPGQGPSGELFFGEGSRLTVL.

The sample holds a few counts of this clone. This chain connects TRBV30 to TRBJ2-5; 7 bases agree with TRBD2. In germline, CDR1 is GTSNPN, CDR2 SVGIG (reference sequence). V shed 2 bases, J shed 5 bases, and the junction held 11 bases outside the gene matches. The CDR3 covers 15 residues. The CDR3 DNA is TGTGCCTGGAGTCCCCTGGGGGGGGATGGGGAGACCCAGTACTTC. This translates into CAWSPLGGDGETQYF.

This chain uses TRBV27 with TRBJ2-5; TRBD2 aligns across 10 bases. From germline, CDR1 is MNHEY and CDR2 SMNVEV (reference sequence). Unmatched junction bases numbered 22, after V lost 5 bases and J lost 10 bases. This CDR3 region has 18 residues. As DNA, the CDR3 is TGTGCCAGCAGTCCTACGTGGGGGCTAGCGGGGGCCCCGAGTGGCCAGTACTTC. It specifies CASSPTWGLAGAPSGQYF.